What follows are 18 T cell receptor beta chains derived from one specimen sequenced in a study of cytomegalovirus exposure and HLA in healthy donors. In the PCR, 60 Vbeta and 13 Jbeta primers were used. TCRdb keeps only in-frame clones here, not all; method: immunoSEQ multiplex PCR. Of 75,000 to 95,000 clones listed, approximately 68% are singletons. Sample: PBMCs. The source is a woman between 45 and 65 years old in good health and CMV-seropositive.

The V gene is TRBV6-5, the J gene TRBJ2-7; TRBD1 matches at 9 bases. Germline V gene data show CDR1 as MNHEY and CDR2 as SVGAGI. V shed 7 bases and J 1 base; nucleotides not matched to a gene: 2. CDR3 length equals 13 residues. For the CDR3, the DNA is TGTGCCAGCATCGGACAGGGGTCCTACGAGCAGTACTTC. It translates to CASIGQGSYEQYF.

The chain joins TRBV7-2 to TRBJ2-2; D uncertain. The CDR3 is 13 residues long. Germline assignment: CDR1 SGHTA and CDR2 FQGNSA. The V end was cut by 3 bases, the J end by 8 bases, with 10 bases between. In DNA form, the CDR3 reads TGTGCCAGCAGCTTTTTTGGTCGGGGGGAGCTGTTTTTT. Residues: CASSFFGRGELFF.

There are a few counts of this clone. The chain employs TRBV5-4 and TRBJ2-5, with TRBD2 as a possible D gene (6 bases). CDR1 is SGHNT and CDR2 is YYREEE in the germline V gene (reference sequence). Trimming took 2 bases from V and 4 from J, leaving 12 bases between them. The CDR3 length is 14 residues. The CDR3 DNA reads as TGTGCCAGCAGCTTAGAACGGGGAGGAGAGACCCAGTACTTC. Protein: CASSLERGGETQYF. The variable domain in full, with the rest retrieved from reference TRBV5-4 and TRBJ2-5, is ETGVTQSPTHLIKTRGQQVTLRCSSQSGHNTVSWYQQALGQGPQFIFQYYREEENGRGNFPPRFSGLQFPNYSSELNVNALELDDSALYLCASSLERGGETQYFGPGTRLLVL.

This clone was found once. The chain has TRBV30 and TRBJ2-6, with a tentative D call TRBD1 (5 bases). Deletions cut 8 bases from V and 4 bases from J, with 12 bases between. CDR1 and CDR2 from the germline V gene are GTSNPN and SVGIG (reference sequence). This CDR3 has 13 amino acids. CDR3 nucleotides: TGTGCCCAAGGGGTGGCCGGGGCCAACGTCCTGACTTTC. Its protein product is CAQGVAGANVLTF.

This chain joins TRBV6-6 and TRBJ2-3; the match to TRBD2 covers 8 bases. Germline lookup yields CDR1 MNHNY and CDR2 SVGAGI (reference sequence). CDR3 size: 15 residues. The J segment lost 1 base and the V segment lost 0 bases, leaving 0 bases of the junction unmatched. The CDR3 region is CASSYSAGGTDTQYF. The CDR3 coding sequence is TGTGCCAGCAGTTACTCAGCGGGGGGCACAGATACGCAGTATTTT.

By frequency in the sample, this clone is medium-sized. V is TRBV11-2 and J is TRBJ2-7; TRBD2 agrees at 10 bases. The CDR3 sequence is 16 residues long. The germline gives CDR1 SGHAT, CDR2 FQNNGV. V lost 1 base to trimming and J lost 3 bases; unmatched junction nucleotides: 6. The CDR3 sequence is CASSLVSGGAHYEQYF. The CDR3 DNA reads TGTGCCAGCAGCTTAGTCAGCGGGGGGGCACACTACGAGCAGTACTTC.

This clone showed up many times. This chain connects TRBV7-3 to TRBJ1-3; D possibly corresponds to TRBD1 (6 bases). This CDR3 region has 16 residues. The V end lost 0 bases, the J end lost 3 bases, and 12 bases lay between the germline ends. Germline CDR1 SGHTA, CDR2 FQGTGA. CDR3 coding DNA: TGTGCCAGCAGCTTAACCCCCGGGACACTTGGAAACACCATATATTTT. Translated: CASSLTPGTLGNTIYF.

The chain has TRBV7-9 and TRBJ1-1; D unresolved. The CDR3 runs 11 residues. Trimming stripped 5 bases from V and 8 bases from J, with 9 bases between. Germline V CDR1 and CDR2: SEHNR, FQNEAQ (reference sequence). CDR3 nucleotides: TGTGCCAGCAGCCCGGGGAGAGAAGCTTTCTTT. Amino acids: CASSPGREAFF.

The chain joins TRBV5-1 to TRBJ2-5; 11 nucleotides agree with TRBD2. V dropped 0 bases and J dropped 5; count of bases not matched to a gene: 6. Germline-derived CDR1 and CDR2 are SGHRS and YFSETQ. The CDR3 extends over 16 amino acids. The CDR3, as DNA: TGCGCCAGCAGCTTGGGACTAGCGGGGTTCCGGGAGACCCAGTACTTC. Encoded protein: CASSLGLAGFRETQYF.

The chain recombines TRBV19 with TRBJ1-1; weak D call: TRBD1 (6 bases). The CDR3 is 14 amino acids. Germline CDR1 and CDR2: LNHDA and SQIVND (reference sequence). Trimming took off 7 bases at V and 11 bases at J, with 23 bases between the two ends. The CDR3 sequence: CASTQGYAQQRAFF. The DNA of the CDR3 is TGTGCCAGTACCCAGGGGTACGCACAGCAACGGGCTTTCTTT.

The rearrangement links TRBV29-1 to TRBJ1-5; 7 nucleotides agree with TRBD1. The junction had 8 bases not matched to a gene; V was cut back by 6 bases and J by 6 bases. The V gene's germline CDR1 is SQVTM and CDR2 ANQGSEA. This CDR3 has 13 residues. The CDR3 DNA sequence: TGCAGCGTGTCCGGGACAGCGGGTCAGCCCCAGCATTTT. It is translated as CSVSGTAGQPQHF.

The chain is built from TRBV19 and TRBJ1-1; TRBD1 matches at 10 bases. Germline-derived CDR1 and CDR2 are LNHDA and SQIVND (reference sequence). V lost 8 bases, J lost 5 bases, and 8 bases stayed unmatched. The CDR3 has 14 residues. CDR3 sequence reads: CASSQTGGETEAFF. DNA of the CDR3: TGTGCCAGTTCGCAGACAGGGGGCGAAACTGAAGCTTTCTTT.

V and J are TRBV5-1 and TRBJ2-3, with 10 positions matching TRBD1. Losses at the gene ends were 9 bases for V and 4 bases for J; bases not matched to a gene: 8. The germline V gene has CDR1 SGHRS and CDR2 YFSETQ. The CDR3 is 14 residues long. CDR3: CATRQGAEADTQYF. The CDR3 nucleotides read TGCGCCACAAGACAGGGGGCGGAAGCAGATACGCAGTATTTT.

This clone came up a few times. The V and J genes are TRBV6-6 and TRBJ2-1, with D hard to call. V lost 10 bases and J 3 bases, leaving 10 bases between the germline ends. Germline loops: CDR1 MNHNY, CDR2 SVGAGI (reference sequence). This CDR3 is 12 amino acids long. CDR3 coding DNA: TGTGCCACTGGTCAACTCTACAATGAGCAGTTCTTC. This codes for CATGQLYNEQFF.

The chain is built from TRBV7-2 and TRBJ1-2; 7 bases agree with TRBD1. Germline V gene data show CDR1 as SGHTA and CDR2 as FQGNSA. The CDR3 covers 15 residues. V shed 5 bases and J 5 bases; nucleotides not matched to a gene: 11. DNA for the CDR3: TGTGCCAGCAGCCCAATCCCAGGGACAGCATATGGCTACACCTTC. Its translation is CASSPIPGTAYGYTF.

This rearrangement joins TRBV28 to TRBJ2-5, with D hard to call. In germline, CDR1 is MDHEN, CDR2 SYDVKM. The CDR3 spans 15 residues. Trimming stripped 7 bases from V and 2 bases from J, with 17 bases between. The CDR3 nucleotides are TGTGCCAGCACCTCAGGATTGGGCCTACAAGAGACCCAGTACTTC. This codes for CASTSGLGLQETQYF.

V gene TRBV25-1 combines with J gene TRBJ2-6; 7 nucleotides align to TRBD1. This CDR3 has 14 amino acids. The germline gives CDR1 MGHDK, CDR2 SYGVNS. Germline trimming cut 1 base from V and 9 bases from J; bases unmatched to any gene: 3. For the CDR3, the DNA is TGTGCCAGCAGTGAATCCGACAGGGTCAACGTCCTGACTTTC. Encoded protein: CASSESDRVNVLTF.

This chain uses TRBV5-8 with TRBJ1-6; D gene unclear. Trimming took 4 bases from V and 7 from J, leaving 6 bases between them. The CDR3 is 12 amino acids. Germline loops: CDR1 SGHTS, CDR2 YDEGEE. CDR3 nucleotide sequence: TGTGCCAGCAGCGCGTGGAATTCACCCCTCCACTTT. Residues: CASSAWNSPLHF.